The clone carrying this T cell receptor beta chain was seen only a few times. The antigen remains unidentified. This sample stems from a study of T-cell memory formation after mild COVID-19. General study findings and limits: Memory cells collected pre-infection included some clones that later responded, suggesting cross-reactive memory joined.

The germline CDR1 and CDR2 sequences are SEHNR and FQNEAQ (reference sequence). The germline V and J ends were trimmed by 3 bases and 2 bases, with 13 bases remaining between them. This CDR3 has 16 residues. A 5'RACE reaction primed in the constant segment made cDNA libraries of TCR alpha and TCR beta, and these carried sample barcodes and UMIs. MiXCR, run by TCRdb on the 5' RACE reads, gives a single entry per CDR3 protein. Here the sample spans more than 120,000 distinct CDR3 sequences, around 5.8% being singletons. The specimen sequenced was PBMCs or a T cell subset sorted from them (not recorded which). The receptor's source is an adult woman who had mild COVID-19 (a few samples of this study predate the infection). Cell type and time point are not known. The V call is TRBV7-9, the J call TRBJ1-4; D unresolved. As DNA, the CDR3 is TGTGCCAGCAGCTTGTACGAGGGCGGCACTAATGAAAAACTGTTTTTT. Residues: CASSLYEGGTNEKLFF.